Here is one T cell receptor (beta chain) with its context. This entry belongs to a study of memory CD4+ T cells and cytomegalovirus serostatus. The trim removed 2 bases at V and 3 bases at J, leaving 10 bases unmatched. Germline V gene data show CDR1 as SNHLY and CDR2 as FYNNEI. The CDR3 runs 17 residues. Data came from immunoSEQ multiplex PCR; TCRdb stores just in-frame clones and leaves some out. The top ten clones hold 0.85% to 0.95% of a sample with about 45,000 clones, just under 80% of them seen once. Single viable CD3+CD4+CD8-CD45RO+ cells were sorted as the memory CD4+ T cells. The sample comprised memory CD4+ T cells from blood. J is TRBJ2-5 and V is TRBV2; 9 bases line up with TRBD2. The receptor was derived from an adult in good health and CMV-seronegative. CDR3 coding DNA: TGTGCCAGCAGTGAAAGTCCTAGCGGGGAATCGGAAGAGACCCAGTACTTC. Translating gives CASSESPSGESEETQYF.